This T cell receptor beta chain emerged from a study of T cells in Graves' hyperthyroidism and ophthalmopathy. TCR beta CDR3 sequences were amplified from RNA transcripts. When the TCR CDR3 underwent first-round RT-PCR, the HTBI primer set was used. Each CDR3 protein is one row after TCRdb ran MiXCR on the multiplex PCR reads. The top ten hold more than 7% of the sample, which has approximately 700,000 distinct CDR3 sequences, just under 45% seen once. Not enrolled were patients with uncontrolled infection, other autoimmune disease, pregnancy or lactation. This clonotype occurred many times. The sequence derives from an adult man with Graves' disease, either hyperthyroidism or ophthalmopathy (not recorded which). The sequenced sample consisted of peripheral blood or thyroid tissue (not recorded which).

CDR3 in DNA: TGTGCCAGCAGTCTACTTCAGGAGAACACTGAAGCTTTCTTT. It yields the protein CASSLLQENTEAFF. J is TRBJ1-1 and V is TRBV25-1; unclear D gene. V was trimmed by 5 bases and J by 1 base, leaving 11 bases between them. CDR3 length: 14 residues. Per the germline V gene, CDR1 is MGHDK and CDR2 is SYGVNS.